This T cell receptor (beta chain) was identified during a study of control samples from healthy donors and cancer patients. Assay used: immunoSEQ multiplex PCR; TCRdb lists only in-frame clones, some missing. The table lists about 410,000 clones, more than 80% of them singletons, with 6% to 7% in the top ten. The CDR3 is 12 residues long. The V and J ends lost 4 bases and 2 bases respectively, with 5 bases between them. The chain employs TRBV12-3 or TRBV12-4 and TRBJ2-5; D unresolved. The TCR comes from a man aged 40-49 years with head and neck cancer. The sample taken for sequencing was PBMCs. As DNA, the CDR3 is TGTGCCAGCAGTTCCCAACAAGAGACCCAGTACTTC. Translated, it gives CASSSQQETQYF.